Below are 11 T cell receptor beta chains sequenced from a single sample in a study of tumor-infiltrating lymphocytes in primary liver carcinoma. A primer in the constant region served to generate TCR beta cDNA from roughly 520 ng of total RNA. Modified slightly, ARM-PCR produced TCR beta libraries over three nested multiplex PCR rounds. The first two PCR rounds used TRBV1-TRBV30 primers with a Cbeta primer, approximately 9 cycles each. TCRdb called the multiplex PCR reads again in MiXCR, with one record for every CDR3 protein. The data contain about 35,000 distinct CDR3 sequences, roughly 74% of them singletons. Unsorted bulk tissue (about 18-32 mg) underwent RNA and DNA co-extraction. Sequencing was carried out using liver tumor tissue from sampling region 4. Subset reported: tumor region T4, right-lateral pole. These receptors were collected from a man aged 35 to 55 with primary liver carcinoma and hepatitis B virus infection.

This clonotype occurred a few times. One end of the junction fails to match germline, which may point to a read error. J is TRBJ2-1 and V is TRBV28; D is possibly TRBD2 (6 bases). Germline V lookup: CDR1 MDHEN, CDR2 SYDVKM. The CDR3 contains 14 residues. The chain's CDR3 is CASVWGGPYNEHFF. CDR3 bases: TGTGCCAGCGTGTGGGGAGGTCCTTACAATGAGCACTTCTTC.

This clonotype showed up many times. In DNA form, the CDR3 reads TGTGCCAGCAGCTCCTCCGCGACTAGTAGGGGAGATACGCAGTATTTT. Translated, it gives CASSSSATSRGDTQYF. The rearrangement uses TRBV7-3 and TRBJ2-3; D perhaps matches TRBD2 (6 bases). The germline gives CDR1 SGHTA, CDR2 FQGTGA. The CDR3 contains 16 residues. V was shortened by 4 bases and J by 5 bases, with 19 bases between the two germline ends.

Note on this clonotype: Sequence at one end of the junction differs from germline and may be a read error. V usage is TRBV13 and J usage is TRBJ2-1; D remains ambiguous. The CDR3 is 11 residues long. Germline CDR1 and CDR2: PRHDT and FYEKMQ (reference sequence). The CDR3 here is CACSLNDEHFF. CDR3 bases: TGTGCCTGCAGCTTAAATGATGAGCACTTCTTC.

About this clonotype: The CDR3 does not end in the conserved phenylalanine or tryptophan, so this is likely a read error. The rearrangement joins TRBV4-2 to TRBJ2-5, with 10 bases matching TRBD1. The CDR3 has 16 amino acids. CDR1 LGHNA and CDR2 YNFKEQ come from the germline V gene. The CDR3 sequence is CASSQDGTGVQETQYS. In nucleotides, the CDR3 is TGTGCCAGCAGCCAAGACGGGACAGGGGTCCAAGAAACCCAGTACTCA.

This clonotype appeared a few times. V and J are TRBV7-9 and TRBJ2-3, with a tentative D call TRBD2 (6 bases). CDR3 size: 17 residues. Germline CDR1 SEHNR, CDR2 FQNEAQ (reference sequence). The ends were cut back, 4 bases at V and 5 bases at J, with 22 bases in the middle. For the CDR3, the DNA is TGTGCCAGCAGCTCACAGTGGAGGGCCAGGCCGGGAGATACGCAGTATTTT. As protein: CASSSQWRARPGDTQYF.

The gene calls are TRBV4-3 and TRBJ1-2, with TRBD1 as a possible D gene (6 bases). Germline CDR1 reads LGHNA; CDR2 reads YSLEER. The V and J ends lost 3 bases and 4 bases respectively, with 18 bases between them. The CDR3 covers 16 residues. The CDR3 protein is CASSQAGARKSYGYTF. CDR3 nucleotide sequence: TGCGCCAGCAGCCAGGCAGGGGCAAGGAAGAGCTATGGCTACACCTTC.

V is TRBV5-1 and J is TRBJ1-6; D perhaps matches TRBD1 (5 bases). This CDR3 has 16 residues. The germline gives CDR1 SGHRS, CDR2 YFSETQ. Deletions cut 8 bases from V and 5 bases from J, with 20 bases between. In DNA form, the CDR3 reads TGCGCCAGAAGCCCTAACACAGGAGCCAATAATTCACCCCTCCACTTT. Translating it yields CARSPNTGANNSPLHF. Complete variable domain (other parts from reference TRBV5-1 and TRBJ1-6): KAGVTQTPRYLIKTRGQQVTLSCSPISGHRSVSWYQQTPGQGLQFLFEYFSETQRNKGNFPGRFSGRQFSNSRSEMNVSTLELGDSALYLCARSPNTGANNSPLHFGNGTRLTVT.

This clonotype showed up just once. In DNA, the CDR3 is TGTGCCAGCAGCCAAGAGACAGGGGGCGCCGAGGGGTTGTTTTTT. Its translation is CASSQETGGAEGLFF. The chain recombines TRBV4-2 with TRBJ2-2; 10 nucleotides agree with TRBD1. Germline lookup yields CDR1 LGHNA and CDR2 YNFKEQ. The CDR3 runs 15 residues. The J segment lost 15 bases and the V segment lost 0 bases, leaving 10 bases of the junction unmatched.

With regard to this clonotype: A much larger clonotype is one base distant, so this may be a read error. The chain is built from TRBV28 and TRBJ2-1; 14 positions match TRBD2. Germline loops: CDR1 MDHEN, CDR2 SYDVKM. The CDR3 consists of 14 residues. Here the CDR3 reads CPSSSAGTSGSGLF. CDR3 nucleotide sequence: TGTCCCAGCAGCTCCGCCGGGACTAGCGGGAGCGGACTCTTC. The variable domain in full, with the rest retrieved from reference TRBV28 and TRBJ2-1, is DVKVTQSSRYLVKRTGEKVFLECVQDMDHENMFWYRQDPGLGLRLIYFSYDVKMKEKGDIPEGYSVSREKKERFSLILESASTNQTSMYLCPSSSAGTSGSGLFGPGTRLTVL.

Notes on this clonotype: One end of the junction fails to match germline, which may point to a read error. This chain joins TRBV5-6 and TRBJ2-6; no firm D call. The germline gives CDR1 SGHDT, CDR2 YYEEEE. The CDR3 has 11 residues. CDR3 region: CTSSSVGVLTF. The CDR3 nucleotides are TGTACCAGCAGCTCCGTGGGCGTCCTGACCTTC.

With respect to this clonotype: Sequence at one end of the junction differs from germline and may be a read error. CDR3 sequence: CASTASALAKNIRYF. For the CDR3, the DNA is TGTGCCAGCACCGCTTCGGCGCTAGCCAAAAACATTCGGTACTTC. V usage is TRBV11-2 and J usage is TRBJ2-4, with a possible D match to TRBD2 (5 bases). The CDR3 runs 15 residues. Germline CDR1 and CDR2: SGHAT and FQNNGV.